This TCR beta chain was identified in a study of shared T cell receptors in the human thymus. Germline V gives CDR1 GTSNPN, CDR2 SVGIG (reference sequence). CDR3 length: 15 residues. J gave up 4 bases and V 5 bases, and 13 bases lay outside the gene matches. Sequenced by immunoSEQ multiplex PCR; TCRdb stores in-frame clones only, minus some. The profile shows about 380,000 clones, roughly 94% of them singletons. This TCR came from a human donor. What was sequenced was thymocytes. V usage is TRBV30 and J usage is TRBJ2-7, with 8 bases lining up with TRBD1. The CDR3 bases are TGTGCCTGGGGGACAGGCCAAACGCATATGTACGAGCAGTACTTC. Its protein is CAWGTGQTHMYEQYF.